Each of the 10 T cell receptor beta chains below was sequenced from the same sample in a study of T-cell reconstitution after alpha-beta-depleted transplantation in children (dated by TCRdb to about 2016). Library preparation employed PCR. Sequencing used an Illumina HiSeq 2500. To normalize quantification of the TCRbeta repertoire, the TCR libraries were built with molecular barcoding that relied on unique molecular identifiers. TCRdb passed the public sequencing reads through fastp at Q25 and MiXCR, retaining productive beta sequences. Every distinct CDR3 protein forms one entry, paired with its most common genes and DNA. Within this sample are around 960,000 distinct CDR3 sequences, with about 29% of them counted one time only. 28% of the sample belongs to the ten largest clones. In the paper's terms, the treatment or condition label means: allogeneic hematopoietic cell transplantation with graft depleted of TCRalphabeta T cells and CD19 B cells.

The sample here was PBMCs, mostly from graft donor cells, taken 360 days after TCRalphabeta/CD19-depleted stem cell transplant. The receptor set was obtained from a boy less than two years old who had a stem cell transplant for SCID, so the T cells may come from the graft donor.

This clonotype came up a few times. The V and J genes are TRBV5-1 and TRBJ2-7; D is possibly TRBD2 (6 bases). Germline values: CDR1 SGHRS, CDR2 YFSETQ. The length of the CDR3 is 15 residues. V was clipped by 0 bases and J by 3 bases, with 13 bases between them. The CDR3 loop is CASSLAGGRDYEQYF. The CDR3 nucleotides read TGCGCCAGCAGCTTGGCCGGGGGACGGGACTACGAGCAGTACTTC.

Only a few counts were recorded for this clonotype. J is TRBJ2-1 and V is TRBV7-9; no firm D call. The CDR3 runs 14 residues. Germline assignment: CDR1 SEHNR and CDR2 FQNEAQ (reference sequence). V lost 6 bases and J lost 2, with 11 bases in between. The CDR3 region has the DNA TGTGCCAGCAGTTCCTTCCGGACCTACAATGAGCAGTTCTTC. Protein: CASSSFRTYNEQFF.

The chain couples TRBV12-3 or TRBV12-4 to TRBJ2-5; 10 nucleotides match TRBD1. The CDR3 has 16 residues. With V trimmed by 5 bases and J by 1 base, 7 bases remained unmatched. CDR3 region: CASSPSGTGVQETQYF. The CDR3, as DNA: TGTGCCAGCAGTCCCTCCGGGACAGGGGTCCAAGAGACCCAGTACTTC.

This rearrangement joins TRBV20-1 to TRBJ2-2; D perhaps matches TRBD2 (5 bases). Trimming removed 1 base at V and 0 bases at J, with 9 bases between. Germline V lookup: CDR1 DFQATT, CDR2 SNEGSKA (reference sequence). The CDR3 totals 15 residues. The CDR3 DNA is TGCAGTGCTAGAGCCGAGGGTGCGAACACCGGGGAGCTGTTTTTT. Protein: CSARAEGANTGELFF.

The rearrangement links TRBV6-2 or TRBV6-3 to TRBJ2-3; D is unclear. This CDR3 comprises 16 residues. The V gene lost 0 bases and the J gene lost 2 bases, with 12 bases spanning the gap. Per germline, CDR1 MNHEY and CDR2 SVGEGT. The CDR3 DNA follows: TGTGCCAGCAGTTACTCGCCGGGCGGTTACACAGATACGCAGTATTTT. Translated, it gives CASSYSPGGYTDTQYF.

This clonotype was observed a handful of times. As DNA, the CDR3 is TGTGCCACCAGAAGGGACAGGGGCCGTGGCACTGAAGCTTTCTTT. The encoded protein is CATRRDRGRGTEAFF. This sequence joins TRBV15 and TRBJ1-1; 10 bases are a match to TRBD1. The trim removed 6 bases at V and 4 bases at J, leaving 8 bases unmatched. In germline, CDR1 is LNHNV, CDR2 YYDKDF (reference sequence). CDR3 length: 15 amino acids. The complete variable domain, with remaining parts taken from reference TRBV15 and TRBJ1-1, reads DAMVIQNPRYQVTQFGKPVTLSCSQTLNHNVMYWYQQKSSQAPKLLFHYYDKDFNNEADTPDNFQSRRPNTSFCFLDIRSPGLGDTAMYLCATRRDRGRGTEAFFGQGTRLTVV.

This rearrangement joins TRBV12-3 or TRBV12-4 to TRBJ2-7; TRBD1 matches 7 bases. The junction had 11 bases not matched to a gene; V was cut back by 4 bases and J by 2 bases. CDR3 length: 16 amino acids. CDR3 nucleotides: TGTGCCAGCAGTTCCCCGGCCTCCGGGACAGCCTACGAGCAGTACTTC. Protein sequence: CASSSPASGTAYEQYF.

The chain is built from TRBV12-3 or TRBV12-4 and TRBJ2-4, with a weak D call TRBD1 (5 bases). Trimming took off 4 bases at V and 1 base at J, with 14 bases between the two ends. The CDR3 totals 16 residues. The CDR3 sequence: CASSSTSKGAKNIQYF. CDR3 sequence (DNA): TGTGCCAGCAGTTCCACGTCCAAGGGGGCCAAAAACATTCAGTACTTC.

This clonotype was seen repeatedly, ten times or more. The chain joins TRBV28 to TRBJ2-7; TRBD1 is a possible D gene (6 bases). The CDR3 contains 15 residues. V was cut by 5 bases and J by 3 bases, with 17 bases left in between. Germline V lookup: CDR1 MDHEN, CDR2 SYDVKM. The CDR3 reads CASSTPHREFYEQYF. The CDR3 DNA is TGTGCCAGCAGTACTCCCCACAGGGAATTCTACGAGCAGTACTTC.

This chain links TRBV3-1 with TRBJ2-7, with TRBD2 matching 10 bases. The CDR3 length is 18 residues. The V gene's germline CDR1 is LGHDT and CDR2 YNNKEL (reference sequence). Trimming at V came to 4 bases and at J to 0 bases, leaving 12 bases not matched to a gene. For the CDR3, the DNA is TGTGCCAGCAGCCGTCAAGGGGCACTAGCGGGGAGCTCCTACGAGCAGTACTTC. Its protein product is CASSRQGALAGSSYEQYF.